Reported below is one TCR beta chain. The antigen is undetermined. The data are from a study of cytomegalovirus exposure and HLA in healthy donors. At the time of sampling, donors were nominally healthy, though unrecorded immune exposures were likely. PCR amplification relied on 60 Vbeta primers (plus 13 Jbeta primers). The protocol was immunoSEQ multiplex PCR, while the TCRdb copy is restricted to in-frame clones and leaves out a portion. The sample consists of some 180,000 clones, roughly four fifths of them appearing once. The germline V and J ends were trimmed by 6 bases and 10 bases, with 13 bases remaining between them. This CDR3 comprises 12 residues. The V gene's germline CDR1 is SGHTA and CDR2 FQGTGA. General study points: There were some public TCRs occurring in many donors, but most TCR sequences were rare. In a later analysis, a missense DCLRE1C variant was linked to TCR beta V- and J-gene trimming. Previously analyzed data showed that most TCR beta V segments were productive at a frequency of about 87% or about 30%.

The chain uses TRBV7-3 and TRBJ2-1, with a weak D call TRBD1 (6 bases). This sequence was found in a male donor in good health and CMV-seronegative. Sequences were obtained from PBMCs. CDR3 coding DNA: TGTGCCAGCAGTTCGGTTAGGGGGGAGCAGTTCTTC. Its protein is CASSSVRGEQFF.